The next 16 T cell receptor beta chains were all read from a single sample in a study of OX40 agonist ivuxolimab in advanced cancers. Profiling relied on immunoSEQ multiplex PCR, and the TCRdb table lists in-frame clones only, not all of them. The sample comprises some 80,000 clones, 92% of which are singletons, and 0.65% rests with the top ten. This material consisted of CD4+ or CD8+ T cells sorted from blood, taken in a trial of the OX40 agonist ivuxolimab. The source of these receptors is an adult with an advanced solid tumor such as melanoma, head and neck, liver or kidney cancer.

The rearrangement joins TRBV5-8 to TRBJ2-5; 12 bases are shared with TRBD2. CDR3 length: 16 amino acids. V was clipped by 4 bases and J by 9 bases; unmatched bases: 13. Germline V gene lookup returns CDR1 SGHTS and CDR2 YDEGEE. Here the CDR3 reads CASSPLLAGGPGAQYF. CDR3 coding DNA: TGTGCCAGCAGCCCGTTACTAGCGGGAGGTCCGGGGGCCCAGTACTTC.

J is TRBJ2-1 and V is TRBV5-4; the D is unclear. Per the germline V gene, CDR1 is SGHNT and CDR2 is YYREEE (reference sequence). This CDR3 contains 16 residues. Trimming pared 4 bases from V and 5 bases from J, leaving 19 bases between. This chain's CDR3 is CASSGEWAMNHNEQFF. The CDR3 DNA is TGTGCCAGCAGCGGAGAGTGGGCCATGAACCACAATGAGCAGTTCTTC.

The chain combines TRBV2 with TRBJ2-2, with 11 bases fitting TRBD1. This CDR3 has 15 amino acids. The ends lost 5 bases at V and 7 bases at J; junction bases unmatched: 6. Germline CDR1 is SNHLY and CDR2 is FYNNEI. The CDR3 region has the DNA TGTGCCAGCAGTACGGACAGGGGGCGGGGCGGGGAGCTGTTTTTT. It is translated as CASSTDRGRGGELFF.

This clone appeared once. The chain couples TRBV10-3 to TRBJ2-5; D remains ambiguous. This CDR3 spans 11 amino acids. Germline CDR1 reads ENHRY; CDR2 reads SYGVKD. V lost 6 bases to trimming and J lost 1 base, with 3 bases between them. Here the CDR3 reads CAIRTQETQYF. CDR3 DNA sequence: TGTGCCATCAGGACCCAAGAGACCCAGTACTTC.

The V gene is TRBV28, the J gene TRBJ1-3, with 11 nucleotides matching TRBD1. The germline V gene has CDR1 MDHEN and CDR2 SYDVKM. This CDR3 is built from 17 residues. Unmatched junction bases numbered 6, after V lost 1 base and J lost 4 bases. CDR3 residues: CASSLSGTGGSGNTIYF. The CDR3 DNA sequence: TGTGCCAGCAGTTTATCAGGGACAGGGGGGTCCGGAAACACCATATATTTT.

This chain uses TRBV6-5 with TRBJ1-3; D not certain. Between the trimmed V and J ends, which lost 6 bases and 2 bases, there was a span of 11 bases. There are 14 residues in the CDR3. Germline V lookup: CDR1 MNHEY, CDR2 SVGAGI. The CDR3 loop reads CASSLDGAGNTIYF. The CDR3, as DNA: TGTGCCAGCAGCCTAGACGGGGCTGGAAACACCATATATTTT.

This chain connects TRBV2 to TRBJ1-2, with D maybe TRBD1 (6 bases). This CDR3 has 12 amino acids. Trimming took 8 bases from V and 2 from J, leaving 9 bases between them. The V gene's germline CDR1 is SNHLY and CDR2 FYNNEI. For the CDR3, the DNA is TGTGCCAGCGGACAGCCGAACTATGGCTACACCTTC. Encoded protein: CASGQPNYGYTF.

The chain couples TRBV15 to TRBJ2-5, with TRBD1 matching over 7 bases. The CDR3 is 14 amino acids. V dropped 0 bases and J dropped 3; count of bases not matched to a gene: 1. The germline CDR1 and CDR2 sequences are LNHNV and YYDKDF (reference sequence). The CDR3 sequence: CATSRDQGEETQYF. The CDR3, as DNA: TGTGCCACCAGCAGAGATCAGGGGGAAGAGACCCAGTACTTC.

CDR3 in DNA: TGTGCCAGCAGCTCCGGAGGGTGGGGCACAGATACGCAGTATTTT. The encoded protein is CASSSGGWGTDTQYF. This rearrangement joins TRBV7-6 to TRBJ2-3; possible D gene TRBD2, 6 bases. The CDR3 is made up of 15 amino acids. Trimming took 4 bases from V and 1 from J, leaving 12 bases between them. Germline CDR1 SGHVS, CDR2 FNYEAQ. Complete variable domain (other parts from reference TRBV7-6 and TRBJ2-3): GAGVSQSPRYKVTKRGQDVALRCDPISGHVSLYWYRQALGQGPEFLTYFNYEAQQDKSGLPNDRFSAERPEGSISTLTIQRTEQRDSAMYRCASSSGGWGTDTQYFGPGTRLTVL.

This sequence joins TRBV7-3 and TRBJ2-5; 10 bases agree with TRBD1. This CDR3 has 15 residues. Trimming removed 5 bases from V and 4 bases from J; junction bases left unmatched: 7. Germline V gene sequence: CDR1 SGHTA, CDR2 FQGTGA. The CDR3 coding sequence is TGTGCCAGCAGCCCCGGGACAGGGGTGGCAGAGACCCAGTACTTC. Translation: CASSPGTGVAETQYF.

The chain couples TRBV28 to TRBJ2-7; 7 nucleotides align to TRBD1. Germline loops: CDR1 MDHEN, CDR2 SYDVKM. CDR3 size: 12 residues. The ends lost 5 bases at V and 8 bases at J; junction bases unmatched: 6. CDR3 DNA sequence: TGTGCCAGCAGTCCCAAGGGACAGAAGCAGTACTTC. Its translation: CASSPKGQKQYF.

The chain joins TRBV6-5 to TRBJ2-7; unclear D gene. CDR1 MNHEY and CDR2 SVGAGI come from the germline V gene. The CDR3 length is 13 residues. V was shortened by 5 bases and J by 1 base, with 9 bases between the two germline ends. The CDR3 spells CASSLGRSYEQYF. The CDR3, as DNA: TGTGCCAGCAGTCTCGGTAGATCCTACGAGCAGTACTTC.

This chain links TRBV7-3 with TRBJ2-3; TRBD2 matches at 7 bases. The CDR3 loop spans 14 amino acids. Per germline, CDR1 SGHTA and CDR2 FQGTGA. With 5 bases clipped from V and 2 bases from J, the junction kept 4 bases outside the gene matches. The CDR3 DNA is TGTGCCAGCAGCCGAAGCGGGGTCACAGATACGCAGTATTTT. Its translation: CASSRSGVTDTQYF.

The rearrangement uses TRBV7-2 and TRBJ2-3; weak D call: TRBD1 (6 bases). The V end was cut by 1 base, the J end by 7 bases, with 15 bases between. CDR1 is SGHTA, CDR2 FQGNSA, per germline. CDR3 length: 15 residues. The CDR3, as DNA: TGTGCCAGCAGCTTAGGGTGGGGGCCATCTTATACGCAGTATTTT. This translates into CASSLGWGPSYTQYF. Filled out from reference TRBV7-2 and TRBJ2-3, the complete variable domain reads GAGVSQSPSNKVTEKGKDVELRCDPISGHTALYWYRQSLGQGLEFLIYFQGNSAPDKSGLPSDRFSAERTGGSVSTLTIQRTQQEDSAVYLCASSLGWGPSYTQYFGPGTRLTVL.

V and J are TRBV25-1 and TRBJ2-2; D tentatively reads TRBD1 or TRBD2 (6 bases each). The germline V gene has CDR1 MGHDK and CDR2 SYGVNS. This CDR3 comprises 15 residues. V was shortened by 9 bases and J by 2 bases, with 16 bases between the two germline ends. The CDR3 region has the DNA TGTGCCAGGCACAATAGGGGGGAAAACACCGGGGAGCTGTTTTTT. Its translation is CARHNRGENTGELFF.

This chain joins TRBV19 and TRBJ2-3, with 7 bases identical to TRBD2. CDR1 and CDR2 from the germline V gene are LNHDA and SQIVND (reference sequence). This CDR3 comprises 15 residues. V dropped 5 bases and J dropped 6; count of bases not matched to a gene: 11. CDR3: CASSLLARKGDTQYF. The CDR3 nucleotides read TGTGCCAGTAGTCTACTAGCGCGAAAGGGGGATACGCAGTATTTT.